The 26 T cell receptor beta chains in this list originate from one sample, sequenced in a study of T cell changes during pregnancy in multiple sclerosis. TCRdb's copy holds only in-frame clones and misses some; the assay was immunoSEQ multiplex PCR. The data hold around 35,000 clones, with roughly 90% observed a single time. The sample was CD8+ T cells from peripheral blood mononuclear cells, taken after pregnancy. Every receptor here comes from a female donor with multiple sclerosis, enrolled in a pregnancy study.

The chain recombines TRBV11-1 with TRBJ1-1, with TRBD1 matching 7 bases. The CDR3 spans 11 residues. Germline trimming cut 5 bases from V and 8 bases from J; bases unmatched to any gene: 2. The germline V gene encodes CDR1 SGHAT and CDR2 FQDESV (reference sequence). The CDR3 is CASSQGVEAFF. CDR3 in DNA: TGTGCCAGCAGCCAGGGGGTAGAAGCTTTCTTT.

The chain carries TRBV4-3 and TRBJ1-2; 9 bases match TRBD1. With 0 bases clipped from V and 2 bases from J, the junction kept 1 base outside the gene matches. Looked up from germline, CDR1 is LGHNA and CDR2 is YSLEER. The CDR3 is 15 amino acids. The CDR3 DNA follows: TGCGCCAGCAGCCAAGAGGGGACAGGGAACTATGGCTACACCTTC. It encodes CASSQEGTGNYGYTF.

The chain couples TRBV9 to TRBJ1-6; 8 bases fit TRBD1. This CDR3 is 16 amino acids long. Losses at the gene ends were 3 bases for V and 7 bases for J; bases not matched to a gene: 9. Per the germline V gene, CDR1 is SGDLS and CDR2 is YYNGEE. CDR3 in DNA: TGTGCCAGCAGCGATAGTCGGGACAGGCCAAATTCACCCCTCCACTTT. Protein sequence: CASSDSRDRPNSPLHF.

The CDR3 sequence is CASSFDRGNTGELFF. CDR3 DNA sequence: TGTGCCAGCAGCTTTGACAGGGGAAACACCGGGGAGCTGTTTTTT. This chain connects TRBV7-6 to TRBJ2-2; TRBD1 matches at 8 bases. CDR3 length: 15 amino acids. The germline V gene encodes CDR1 SGHVS and CDR2 FNYEAQ. The junction had 2 bases not matched to a gene; V was cut back by 3 bases and J by 2 bases.

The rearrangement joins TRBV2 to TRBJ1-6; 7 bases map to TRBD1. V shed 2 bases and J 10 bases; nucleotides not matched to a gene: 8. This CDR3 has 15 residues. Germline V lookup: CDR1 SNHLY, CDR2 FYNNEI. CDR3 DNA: TGTGCCAGCAGTGAAATGTTAGGGGGCCAGTCACCCCTCCACTTT. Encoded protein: CASSEMLGGQSPLHF. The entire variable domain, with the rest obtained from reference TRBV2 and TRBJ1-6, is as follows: EPEVTQTPSHQVTQMGQEVILRCVPISNHLYFYWYRQILGQKVEFLVSFYNNEISEKSEIFDDQFSVERPDGSNFTLKIRSTKLEDSAMYFCASSEMLGGQSPLHFGNGTRLTVT.

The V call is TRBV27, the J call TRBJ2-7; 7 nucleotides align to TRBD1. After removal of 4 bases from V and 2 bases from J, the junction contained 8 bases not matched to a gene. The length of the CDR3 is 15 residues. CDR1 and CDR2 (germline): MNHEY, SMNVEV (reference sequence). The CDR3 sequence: CASSSIRDSTYEQYF. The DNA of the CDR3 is TGTGCCAGCAGTTCCATCCGGGACAGCACCTACGAGCAGTACTTC.

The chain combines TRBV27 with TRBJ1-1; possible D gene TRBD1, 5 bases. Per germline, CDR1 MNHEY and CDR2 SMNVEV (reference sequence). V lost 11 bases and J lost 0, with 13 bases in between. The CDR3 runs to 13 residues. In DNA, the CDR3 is TGTGCCTCGTTTGGGGCCCTGAACACTGAAGCTTTCTTT. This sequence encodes CASFGALNTEAFF.

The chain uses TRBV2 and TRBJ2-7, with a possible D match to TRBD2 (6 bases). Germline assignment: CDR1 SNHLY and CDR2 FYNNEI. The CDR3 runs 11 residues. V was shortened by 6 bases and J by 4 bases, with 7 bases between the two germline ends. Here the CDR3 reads CASSSGYEQYF. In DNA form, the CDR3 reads TGTGCCAGCAGCAGCGGGTACGAGCAGTACTTC.

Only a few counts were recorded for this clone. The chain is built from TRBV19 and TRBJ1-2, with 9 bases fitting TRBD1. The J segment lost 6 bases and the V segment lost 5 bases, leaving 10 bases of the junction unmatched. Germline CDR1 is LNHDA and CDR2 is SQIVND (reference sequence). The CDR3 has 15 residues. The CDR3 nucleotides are TGTGCCAGTAGTGCACAACAGGGGGCGGCTGATGGCTACACCTTC. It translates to CASSAQQGAADGYTF.

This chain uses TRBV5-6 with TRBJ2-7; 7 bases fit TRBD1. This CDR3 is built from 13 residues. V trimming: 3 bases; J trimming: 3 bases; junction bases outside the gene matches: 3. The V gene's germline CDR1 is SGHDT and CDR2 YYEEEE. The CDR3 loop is CASSSGTDYEQYF. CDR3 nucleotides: TGTGCCAGCAGCTCCGGGACAGACTACGAGCAGTACTTC.

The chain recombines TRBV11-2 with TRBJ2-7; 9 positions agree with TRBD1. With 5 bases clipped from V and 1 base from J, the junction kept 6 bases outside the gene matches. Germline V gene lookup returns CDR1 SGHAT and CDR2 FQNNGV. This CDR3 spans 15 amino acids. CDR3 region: CASSPDRGDSYEQYF. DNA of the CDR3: TGTGCCAGCAGCCCGGACAGGGGAGATTCCTACGAGCAGTACTTC.

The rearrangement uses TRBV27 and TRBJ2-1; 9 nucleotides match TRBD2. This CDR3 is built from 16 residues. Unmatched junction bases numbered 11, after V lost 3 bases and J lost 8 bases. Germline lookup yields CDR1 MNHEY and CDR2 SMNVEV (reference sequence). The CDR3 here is CASSFGTSLGGDEQFF. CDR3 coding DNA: TGTGCCAGCAGTTTCGGGACTAGCCTGGGGGGCGATGAGCAGTTCTTC.

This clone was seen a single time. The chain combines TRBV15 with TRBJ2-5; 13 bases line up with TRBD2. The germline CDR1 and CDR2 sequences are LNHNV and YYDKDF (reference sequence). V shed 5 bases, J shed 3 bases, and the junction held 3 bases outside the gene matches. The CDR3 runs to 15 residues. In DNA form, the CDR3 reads TGTGCCACCAGCCCTGGGACTAGCGGGGAAGAGACCCAGTACTTC. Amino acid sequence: CATSPGTSGEETQYF.

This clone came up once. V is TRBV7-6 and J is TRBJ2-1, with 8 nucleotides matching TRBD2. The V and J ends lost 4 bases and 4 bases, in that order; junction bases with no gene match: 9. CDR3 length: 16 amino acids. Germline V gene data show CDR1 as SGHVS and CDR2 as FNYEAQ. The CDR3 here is CASSSIGGGGYNEQFF. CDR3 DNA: TGTGCCAGCAGCTCCATCGGGGGGGGAGGGTACAATGAGCAGTTCTTC. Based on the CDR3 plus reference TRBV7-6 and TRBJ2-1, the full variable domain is GAGVSQSPRYKVTKRGQDVALRCDPISGHVSLYWYRQALGQGPEFLTYFNYEAQQDKSGLPNDRFSAERPEGSISTLTIQRTEQRDSAMYRCASSSIGGGGYNEQFFGPGTRLTVL.

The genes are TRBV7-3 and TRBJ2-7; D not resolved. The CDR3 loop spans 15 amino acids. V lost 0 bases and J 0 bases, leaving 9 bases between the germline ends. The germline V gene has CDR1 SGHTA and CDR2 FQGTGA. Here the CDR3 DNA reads TGTGCCAGCAGCTTAACCCCCAAGCTCTCCTACGAGCAGTACTTC. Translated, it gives CASSLTPKLSYEQYF. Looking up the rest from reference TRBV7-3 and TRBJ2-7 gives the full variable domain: GAGVSQTPSNKVTEKGKYVELRCDPISGHTALYWYRQSLGQGPEFLIYFQGTGAADDSGLPNDRFFAVRPEGSVSTLKIQRTERGDSAVYLCASSLTPKLSYEQYFGPGTRLTVT.

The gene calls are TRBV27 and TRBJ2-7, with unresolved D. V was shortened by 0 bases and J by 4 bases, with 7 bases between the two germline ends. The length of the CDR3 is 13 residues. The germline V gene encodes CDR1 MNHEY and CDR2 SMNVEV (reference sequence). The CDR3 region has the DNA TGTGCCAGCAGTTTATCTGGCGGTTACGAGCAGTACTTC. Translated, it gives CASSLSGGYEQYF.

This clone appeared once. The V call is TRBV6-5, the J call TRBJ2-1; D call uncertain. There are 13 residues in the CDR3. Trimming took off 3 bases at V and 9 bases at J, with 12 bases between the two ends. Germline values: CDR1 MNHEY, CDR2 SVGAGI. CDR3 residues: CASSYQEVGEQFF. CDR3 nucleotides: TGTGCCAGCAGTTATCAAGAGGTCGGTGAGCAGTTCTTC.

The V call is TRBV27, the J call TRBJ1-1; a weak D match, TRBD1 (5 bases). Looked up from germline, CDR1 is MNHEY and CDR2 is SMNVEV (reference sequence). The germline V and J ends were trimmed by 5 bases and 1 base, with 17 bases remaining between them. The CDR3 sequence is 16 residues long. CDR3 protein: CASSPLWEGANTEAFF. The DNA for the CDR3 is TGTGCCAGCAGTCCCCTTTGGGAAGGGGCGAACACTGAAGCTTTCTTT.

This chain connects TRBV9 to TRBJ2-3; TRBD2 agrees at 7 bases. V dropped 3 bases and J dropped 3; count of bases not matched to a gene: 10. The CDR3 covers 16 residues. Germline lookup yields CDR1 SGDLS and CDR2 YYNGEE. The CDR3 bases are TGTGCCAGCAGCGCATACGGGGGGTCCGGGACAGATACGCAGTATTTT. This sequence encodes CASSAYGGSGTDTQYF.

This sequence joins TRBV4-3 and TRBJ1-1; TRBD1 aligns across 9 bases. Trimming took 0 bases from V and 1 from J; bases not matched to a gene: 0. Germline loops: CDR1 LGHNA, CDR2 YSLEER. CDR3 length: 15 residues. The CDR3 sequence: CASSQEGQGNTEAFF. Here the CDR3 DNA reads TGCGCCAGCAGCCAAGAGGGACAGGGGAACACTGAAGCTTTCTTT.

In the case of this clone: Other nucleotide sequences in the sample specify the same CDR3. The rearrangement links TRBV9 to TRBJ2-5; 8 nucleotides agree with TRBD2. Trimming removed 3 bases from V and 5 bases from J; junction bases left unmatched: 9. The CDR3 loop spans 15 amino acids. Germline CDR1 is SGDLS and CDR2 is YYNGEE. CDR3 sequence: CASSASGGARETQYF. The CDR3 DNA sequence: TGTGCCAGCAGCGCCAGCGGGGGAGCCAGGGAGACCCAGTACTTC.

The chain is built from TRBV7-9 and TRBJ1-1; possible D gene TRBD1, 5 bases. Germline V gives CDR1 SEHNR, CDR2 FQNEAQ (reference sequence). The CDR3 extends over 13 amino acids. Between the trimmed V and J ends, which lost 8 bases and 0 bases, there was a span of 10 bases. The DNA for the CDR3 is TGTGCCAGCGGGGGGGGGATGAACACTGAAGCTTTCTTT. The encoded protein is CASGGGMNTEAFF.

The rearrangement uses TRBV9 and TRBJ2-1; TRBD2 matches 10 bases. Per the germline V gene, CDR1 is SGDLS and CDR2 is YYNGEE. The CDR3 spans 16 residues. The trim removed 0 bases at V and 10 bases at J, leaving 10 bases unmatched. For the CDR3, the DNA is TGTGCCAGCAGCGTAGTGCCTAGCGGGGGTAATGGAGAGCAGTTCTTC. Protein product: CASSVVPSGGNGEQFF.

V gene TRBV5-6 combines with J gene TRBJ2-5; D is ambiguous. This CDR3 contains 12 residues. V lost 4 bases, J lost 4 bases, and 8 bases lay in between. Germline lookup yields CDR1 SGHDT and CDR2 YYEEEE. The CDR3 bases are TGTGCCAGCAGCCAGGCGAGAGAGACCCAGTACTTC. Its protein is CASSQARETQYF.

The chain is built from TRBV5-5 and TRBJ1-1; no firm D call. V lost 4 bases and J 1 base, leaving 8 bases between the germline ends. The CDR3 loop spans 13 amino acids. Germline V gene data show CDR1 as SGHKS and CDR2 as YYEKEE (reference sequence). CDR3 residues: CASSPGSNTEAFF. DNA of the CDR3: TGTGCCAGCAGCCCGGGTTCGAACACTGAAGCTTTCTTT. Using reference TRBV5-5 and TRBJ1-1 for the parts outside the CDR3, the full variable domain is DAGVTQSPTHLIKTRGQQVTLRCSPISGHKSVSWYQQVLGQGPQFIFQYYEKEERGRGNFPDRFSARQFPNYSSELNVNALLLGDSALYLCASSPGSNTEAFFGQGTRLTVV.

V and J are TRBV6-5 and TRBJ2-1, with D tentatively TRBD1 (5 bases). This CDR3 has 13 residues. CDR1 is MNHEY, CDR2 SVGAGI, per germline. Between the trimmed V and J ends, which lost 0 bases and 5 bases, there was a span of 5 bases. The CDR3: CASSYSDNNEQFF. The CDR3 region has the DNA TGTGCCAGCAGTTACTCGGACAACAATGAGCAGTTCTTC.